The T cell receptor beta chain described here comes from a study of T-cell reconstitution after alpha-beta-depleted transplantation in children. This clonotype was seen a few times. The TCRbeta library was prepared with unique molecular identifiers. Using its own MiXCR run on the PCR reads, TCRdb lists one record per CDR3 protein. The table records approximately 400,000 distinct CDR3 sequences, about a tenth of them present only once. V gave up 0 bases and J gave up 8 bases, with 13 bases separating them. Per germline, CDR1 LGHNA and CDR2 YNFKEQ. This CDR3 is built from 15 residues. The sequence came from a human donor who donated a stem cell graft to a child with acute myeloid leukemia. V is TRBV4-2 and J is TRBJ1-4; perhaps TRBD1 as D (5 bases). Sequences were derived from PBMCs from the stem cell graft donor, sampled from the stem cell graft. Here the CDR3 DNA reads TGTGCCAGCAGCCAAGATGGGGGTTTTGGAGAAAAACTGTTTTTT. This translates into CASSQDGGFGEKLFF.